A single sample gave rise to the 2 T cell receptor beta chains below, sequenced in a study of blood T cell repertoires in COVID-19. Sequencing used immunoSEQ multiplex PCR; TCRdb keeps in-frame clones, though not all of them. The repertoire holds hundreds of thousands of clones, with approximately 80% as singletons. Sequencing input: PBMCs or T cells enriched from blood (not recorded which). The receptors originated from a man aged 25 to 45 with acute COVID-19.

The chain links TRBV6-6 to TRBJ1-1, with a tentative D call TRBD1 (6 bases). V lost 6 bases to trimming and J lost 7 bases, with 12 bases between them. Per germline, CDR1 MNHNY and CDR2 SVGAGI (reference sequence). The CDR3 runs to 12 residues. The CDR3 is CASSLGTSEAFF. The CDR3 nucleotides are TGTGCCAGCAGCCTTGGGACAAGTGAAGCTTTCTTT.

At least ten counts were recorded for this clone. The CDR3: CATSRVSGVNEKLFF. The CDR3 DNA is TGTGCCACCAGCAGAGTCTCGGGGGTGAATGAAAAACTGTTTTTT. The chain uses TRBV15 and TRBJ1-4; D might be TRBD1 (5 bases). CDR3 length: 15 amino acids. The germline V gene has CDR1 LNHNV and CDR2 YYDKDF (reference sequence). The V end was cut by 1 base, the J end by 5 bases, with 11 bases between.